This TCR beta chain was identified in a study of cytomegalovirus exposure and HLA in healthy donors. Study-level results: Compared with the roughly 700-donor mean, an Asian-associated ancestry cluster reportedly had fewer N-insertions, according to a later analysis. It was reported that the classifier diagnosed cytomegalovirus status with high specificity and sensitivity in both the original and validation cohorts. Excluded: some indistinguishable V segments such as TRBV6-2 and TRBV6-3.

As to this clone: The antigen remains undetermined.

The PCR employed 60 Vbeta primers together with 13 Jbeta primers. Generated by immunoSEQ multiplex PCR, the TCRdb table keeps only in-frame clones and is missing some. The sample shows around 200,000 clones, just over 75% of them seen only once. This CDR3 spans 19 amino acids. The germline gives CDR1 WSHSY, CDR2 SAAADI. Trimming stripped 0 bases from V and 4 bases from J, with 21 bases between. The sequence derives from a woman aged 25-40 years in good health and CMV-seropositive. Material: PBMCs. This chain links TRBV10-2 with TRBJ2-2; D is perhaps TRBD1 (7 bases). The CDR3 region has the DNA TGCGCCAGCAGTGAGTCGGTGGAATATACAGGGGACTCCACCGGGGAGCTGTTTTTT. Its translation: CASSESVEYTGDSTGELFF.